A single sample gave rise to the 12 T cell receptor beta chains below, sequenced in a study of blood T cell repertoires in COVID-19. Produced via immunoSEQ multiplex PCR; TCRdb's table is partial and in-frame only. The sample has tens of thousands of clones; just under 85% are singletons. Input material: peripheral blood. The receptor set was obtained from a man aged 70-80 years with acute or convalescent COVID-19.

This sequence joins TRBV28 and TRBJ2-1, with 9 nucleotides matching TRBD1. The CDR3 covers 17 residues. Germline V gives CDR1 MDHEN, CDR2 SYDVKM. The junction had 10 bases not matched to a gene; V was cut back by 5 bases and J by 2 bases. CDR3 nucleotides: TGTGCCAGCAGTCTGCTCGGACAGGGGCTAACCTACAATGAGCAGTTCTTC. It translates to CASSLLGQGLTYNEQFF.

At least ten counts were recorded for this clone. Other DNA sequences in this specimen translate into the identical CDR3. This chain connects TRBV5-6 to TRBJ1-6, with D possibly being TRBD1 (5 bases). Germline V gene sequence: CDR1 SGHDT, CDR2 YYEEEE. The CDR3 spans 14 residues. The V and J ends lost 0 bases and 4 bases respectively, with 5 bases between them. The CDR3 loop reads CASSLAGYNSPLHF. Here the CDR3 DNA reads TGTGCCAGCAGCTTGGCAGGGTATAATTCACCCCTCCACTTT.

The J gene is TRBJ1-1, the V gene TRBV5-1, with TRBD1 identical over 9 bases. This CDR3 has 15 residues. V was pared by 4 bases and J by 0 bases, with 4 bases of the junction left unmatched. Germline V gene data show CDR1 as SGHRS and CDR2 as YFSETQ. The CDR3 sequence: CASSSGDRVNTEAFF. For the CDR3, the DNA is TGCGCCAGCAGCAGCGGGGACAGGGTGAACACTGAAGCTTTCTTT.

The chain uses TRBV6-6 and TRBJ1-2; TRBD1 is a possible D gene (5 bases). Germline V lookup: CDR1 MNHNY, CDR2 SVGAGI (reference sequence). The CDR3 runs to 15 residues. V was clipped by 0 bases and J by 6 bases, with 14 bases between them. CDR3 nucleotide sequence: TGTGCCAGCAGTTACTCTTCTTTGGGCAGGGATGGCTACACCTTC. It is translated as CASSYSSLGRDGYTF.

The chain combines TRBV12-3 or TRBV12-4 with TRBJ2-7; D not certain. The V end was cut by 8 bases, the J end by 3 bases, with 11 bases between. This CDR3 comprises 12 residues. This CDR3 is CASAPPGYEQYF. As DNA, the CDR3 is TGTGCCAGCGCCCCTCCGGGCTACGAGCAGTACTTC.

This chain links TRBV5-1 with TRBJ1-6; 8 bases fit TRBD1. The germline gives CDR1 SGHRS, CDR2 YFSETQ. The CDR3 runs 14 residues. V shed 1 base, J shed 10 bases, and the junction held 4 bases outside the gene matches. CDR3 sequence (DNA): TGCGCCAGCAGCTTGACACAGGGGGGGTCACCCCTCCACTTT. Its protein product is CASSLTQGGSPLHF.

The rearrangement uses TRBV7-6 and TRBJ1-1; possible D gene TRBD1, 6 bases. The CDR3 is 13 amino acids. V dropped 5 bases and J dropped 5 bases, with 12 bases sitting between them. The germline CDR1 and CDR2 sequences are SGHVS and FNYEAQ. CDR3 amino acids: CASSVRGGTEAFF. The CDR3 nucleotides are TGTGCCAGCAGCGTCAGGGGTGGGACTGAAGCTTTCTTT.

This chain joins TRBV9 and TRBJ1-3; no clear D. This CDR3 has 16 residues. Germline lookup yields CDR1 SGDLS and CDR2 YYNGEE. Trimming pared 0 bases from V and 0 bases from J, leaving 10 bases between. The CDR3 reads CASSVGGMSSGNTIYF. DNA of the CDR3: TGTGCCAGCAGCGTAGGCGGCATGAGCTCTGGAAACACCATATATTTT.

Details on this clone: This CDR3 is also generated by other DNA sequences in the sample. The chain recombines TRBV5-4 with TRBJ1-3, with TRBD1 matching over 7 bases. The V gene's germline CDR1 is SGHNT and CDR2 YYREEE (reference sequence). The V segment lost 4 bases and the J segment 4 bases; nucleotides outside the gene matches: 2. The CDR3 length is 13 residues. The chain's CDR3 is CASSLGQGNTIYF. CDR3 DNA sequence: TGTGCCAGCAGCCTGGGACAGGGAAACACCATATATTTT.

The V gene is TRBV30, the J gene TRBJ2-5, with 9 positions matching TRBD1. Looked up from germline, CDR1 is GTSNPN and CDR2 is SVGIG (reference sequence). This CDR3 region has 16 residues. Losses at the gene ends were 4 bases for V and 5 bases for J; bases not matched to a gene: 14. CDR3 in amino acids: CAWTGQGGIAGETQYF. CDR3 DNA: TGTGCCTGGACGGGACAGGGCGGAATAGCAGGGGAGACCCAGTACTTC.

This clone was detected only a few times. The chain is built from TRBV9 and TRBJ2-1; 8 nucleotides match TRBD2. The junction had 1 base not matched to a gene; V was cut back by 1 base and J by 4 bases. The CDR3 is 14 amino acids. Per germline, CDR1 SGDLS and CDR2 YYNGEE. CDR3 in DNA: TGTGCCAGCAGCGTAAGCGGGAGTTACAATGAGCAGTTCTTC. Encoded protein: CASSVSGSYNEQFF.

V gene TRBV7-8 combines with J gene TRBJ1-1; D call uncertain. CDR1 SGHVS and CDR2 FQNEAQ come from the germline V gene. The CDR3 spans 13 residues. Trimming took off 2 bases at V and 1 base at J, with 5 bases between the two ends. In DNA form, the CDR3 reads TGTGCCAGCAGCTTATCAGGGAACACTGAAGCTTTCTTT. Encoded protein: CASSLSGNTEAFF.